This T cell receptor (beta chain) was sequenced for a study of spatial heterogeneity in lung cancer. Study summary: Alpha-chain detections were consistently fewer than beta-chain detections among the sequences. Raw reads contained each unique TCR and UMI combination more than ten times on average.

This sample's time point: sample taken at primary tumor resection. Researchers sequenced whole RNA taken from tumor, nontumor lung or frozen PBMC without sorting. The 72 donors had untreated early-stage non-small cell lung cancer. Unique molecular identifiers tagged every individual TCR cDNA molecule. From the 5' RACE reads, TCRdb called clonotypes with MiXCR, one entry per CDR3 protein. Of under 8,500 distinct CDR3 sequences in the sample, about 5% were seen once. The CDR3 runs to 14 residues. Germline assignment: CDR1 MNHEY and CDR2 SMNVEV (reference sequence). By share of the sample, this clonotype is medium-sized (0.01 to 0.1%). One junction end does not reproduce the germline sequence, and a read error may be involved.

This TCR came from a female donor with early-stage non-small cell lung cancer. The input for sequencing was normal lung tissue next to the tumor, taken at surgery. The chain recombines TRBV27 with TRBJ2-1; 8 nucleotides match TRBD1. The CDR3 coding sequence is TGCACCAGCAGTTACGGGACAGGCTACAATGAGCAGTTCTTC. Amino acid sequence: CTSSYGTGYNEQFF.